The 25 T cell receptor beta chains reported below all come from one sample, sequenced in a study of long-term antiretroviral therapy in people with HIV. Survey-level resolution applied to immunoSEQ assay v3.0. Sequencing used immunoSEQ multiplex PCR; TCRdb keeps in-frame clones, though not all of them. The sample gives some 14,000 clones, about 80% of which show up once; 15% to 20% is in the top ten. The sequencing used unsorted PBMCs, collected just before starting antiretroviral therapy. The receptor source for this set is a middle-aged man with HIV.

This clone was seen only a few times. This rearrangement joins TRBV12-5 to TRBJ1-5; D call uncertain. The CDR3 contains 13 residues. CDR1 and CDR2 (germline): LGHNT, FRNRAP. Deletions cut 3 bases from V and 6 bases from J, with 9 bases between. CDR3 DNA: TGTGCTAGTGGTTTACAGACGCTTCAGCCCCAGCATTTT. Its translation is CASGLQTLQPQHF.

This chain uses TRBV5-6 with TRBJ2-1; D unclear. The length of the CDR3 is 13 residues. Germline V gene sequence: CDR1 SGHDT, CDR2 YYEEEE. V dropped 6 bases and J dropped 5 bases, with 12 bases sitting between them. CDR3 protein: CASIGRLNNEQFF. Written as DNA, the CDR3 is TGTGCCAGCATCGGTAGGTTAAACAATGAGCAGTTCTTC.

The chain employs TRBV5-1 and TRBJ2-1; 9 nucleotides align to TRBD1. V lost 0 bases, J lost 4 bases, and 5 bases stayed unmatched. The length of the CDR3 is 16 residues. CDR1 SGHRS and CDR2 YFSETQ come from the germline V gene. The CDR3 spells CASSLGLGQGYNEQFF. CDR3 sequence (DNA): TGCGCCAGCAGCTTGGGTTTAGGACAGGGGTACAATGAGCAGTTCTTC.

The rearrangement joins TRBV5-6 to TRBJ2-2; no firm D call. V was trimmed by 4 bases and J by 2 bases, leaving 6 bases between them. The CDR3 contains 13 residues. CDR1 is SGHDT, CDR2 YYEEEE, per germline. CDR3 region: CASSVTNTGELFF. CDR3 in DNA: TGTGCCAGCAGCGTAACTAACACCGGGGAGCTGTTTTTT.

The genes are TRBV27 and TRBJ2-1; weak D call: TRBD1 (5 bases). Germline V gene data show CDR1 as MNHEY and CDR2 as SMNVEV (reference sequence). The CDR3 consists of 16 residues. V dropped 0 bases and J dropped 0 bases, with 9 bases sitting between them. The CDR3 nucleotides read TGTGCCAGCAGTTTATCGTCAGACAGCTCCTACAATGAGCAGTTCTTC. Translation gives CASSLSSDSSYNEQFF.

This chain links TRBV11-2 with TRBJ1-2; D is uncertain. The CDR3 is made up of 17 amino acids. CDR1 and CDR2 (germline): SGHAT, FQNNGV. Between the trimmed V and J ends, which lost 5 bases and 6 bases, there was a span of 25 bases. The CDR3 sequence: CASSQGASKDDLDGYTF. The DNA of the CDR3 is TGTGCCAGCAGCCAAGGTGCCTCCAAGGATGACTTGGATGGCTACACCTTC.

The J gene is TRBJ1-1, the V gene TRBV2, with D possibly matching TRBD1 (5 bases). Trimming shortened V by 7 bases and J by 1 base, and 13 bases separated the two germline ends. CDR3 length: 14 amino acids. The V gene's germline CDR1 is SNHLY and CDR2 FYNNEI. The CDR3 sequence: CASTPDNPNTEAFF. The DNA of the CDR3 is TGTGCCAGCACCCCGGACAATCCGAACACTGAAGCTTTCTTT. The whole variable domain, filled in from reference TRBV2 and TRBJ1-1, reads EPEVTQTPSHQVTQMGQEVILRCVPISNHLYFYWYRQILGQKVEFLVSFYNNEISEKSEIFDDQFSVERPDGSNFTLKIRSTKLEDSAMYFCASTPDNPNTEAFFGQGTRLTVV.

The V and J genes are TRBV19 and TRBJ1-5, with 8 nucleotides matching TRBD1. This CDR3 comprises 13 residues. The junction had 4 bases not matched to a gene; V was cut back by 6 bases and J by 6 bases. Germline V CDR1 and CDR2: LNHDA, SQIVND (reference sequence). The CDR3 DNA is TGTGCCAGTAGCGACAGGGGTTTTCAGCCCCAGCATTTT. Its translation: CASSDRGFQPQHF.

The rearrangement uses TRBV30 and TRBJ1-2; D might be TRBD1 (5 bases). The V and J ends lost 3 bases and 6 bases respectively, with 14 bases between them. The germline V gene has CDR1 GTSNPN and CDR2 SVGIG (reference sequence). The CDR3 has 13 amino acids. The DNA for the CDR3 is TGTGCCTGGAGAGCCCAGGGAGGGAATGGCTACACCTTC. The encoded protein is CAWRAQGGNGYTF.

The chain employs TRBV7-6 and TRBJ2-1; D not resolved. CDR3 length: 13 residues. The germline CDR1 and CDR2 sequences are SGHVS and FNYEAQ. The V end was cut by 1 base, the J end by 9 bases, with 10 bases between. CDR3 residues: CASSLERVAEQFF. In DNA, the CDR3 is TGTGCCAGCAGCTTAGAACGTGTAGCTGAGCAGTTCTTC.

The rearrangement uses TRBV10-3 and TRBJ2-1; unclear D gene. With 4 bases removed from V and 0 bases from J, the gap between germline ends came to 10 bases. The CDR3 runs to 15 residues. CDR1 is ENHRY and CDR2 is SYGVKD in the germline V gene. The CDR3 here is CAISGEESSYNEQFF. The CDR3 DNA is TGTGCCATCAGTGGAGAGGAGAGCTCCTACAATGAGCAGTTCTTC.

The J gene is TRBJ1-4, the V gene TRBV2, with D tentatively TRBD1 (5 bases). CDR1 and CDR2 from the germline V gene are SNHLY and FYNNEI. Trimming took 7 bases from V and 5 from J, leaving 14 bases between them. This CDR3 region has 14 residues. This CDR3 reads CASTGLSNNEKLFF. The CDR3, as DNA: TGTGCCAGCACGGGACTTTCAAACAATGAAAAACTGTTTTTT.

The CDR3 bases are TGTGCCTGGAGTGTACACACGTACACCATATATTTT. It translates to CAWSVHTYTIYF. V gene TRBV30 combines with J gene TRBJ1-3; no reliable D call. CDR3 length equals 12 residues. V gave up 0 bases and J gave up 8 bases, with 8 bases separating them. Germline V CDR1 and CDR2: GTSNPN, SVGIG (reference sequence).

This chain links TRBV6-4 with TRBJ2-2, with 8 bases aligning to TRBD1. The V gene's germline CDR1 is MRHNA and CDR2 SNTAGT. The CDR3 consists of 14 residues. The V and J ends lost 4 bases and 4 bases, in that order; junction bases with no gene match: 2. The CDR3, as DNA: TGTGCCAGCAGTGTACAGGGGGGCACCGGGGAGCTGTTTTTT. Protein: CASSVQGGTGELFF.

V gene TRBV19 combines with J gene TRBJ1-1; D not resolved. Trimming removed 3 bases from V and 0 bases from J, with 5 bases in between. The germline V gene has CDR1 LNHDA and CDR2 SQIVND (reference sequence). This CDR3 contains 13 residues. CDR3 loop: CASSMLVNTEAFF. Here the CDR3 DNA reads TGTGCCAGTAGTATGTTGGTGAACACTGAAGCTTTCTTT.

V is TRBV4-1 and J is TRBJ1-5; no firm D call. CDR1 is MGHRA, CDR2 YSYEKL, per germline. Deletions cut 1 base from V and 4 bases from J, with 14 bases between. The CDR3 has 16 amino acids. CDR3 in DNA: TGCGCCAGCAGCCAAGGGGAGGAGGTCCGGAATCAGCCCCAGCATTTT. Its translation: CASSQGEEVRNQPQHF.

The CDR3 loop is CASSTVGTGLFQPQHF. The DNA for the CDR3 is TGTGCCAGTAGTACAGTAGGGACAGGGCTCTTTCAGCCCCAGCATTTT. The chain uses TRBV19 and TRBJ1-5; 9 nucleotides agree with TRBD1. The germline V gene has CDR1 LNHDA and CDR2 SQIVND (reference sequence). The CDR3 contains 16 residues. V shed 4 bases, J shed 6 bases, and the junction held 10 bases outside the gene matches.

The V gene is TRBV4-1, the J gene TRBJ1-3, with 9 nucleotides matching TRBD1. Trimming removed 1 base from V and 2 bases from J; junction bases left unmatched: 6. Germline V lookup: CDR1 MGHRA, CDR2 YSYEKL. This CDR3 contains 17 residues. The CDR3 DNA sequence: TGCGCCAGCAGCCAAGGGACAGGGGTTGAGGCTGGAAACACCATATATTTT. Translation: CASSQGTGVEAGNTIYF.

This chain joins TRBV29-1 and TRBJ2-1; 8 positions match TRBD1. The CDR3 is 14 amino acids. Germline CDR1 and CDR2: SQVTM and ANQGSEA. V dropped 7 bases and J dropped 1; count of bases not matched to a gene: 6. The CDR3: CSATGQGSYNEQFF. DNA of the CDR3: TGCAGCGCCACAGGACAGGGATCCTACAATGAGCAGTTCTTC.

This sequence joins TRBV2 and TRBJ2-1, with D unresolved. The CDR3 spans 13 residues. The germline V gene encodes CDR1 SNHLY and CDR2 FYNNEI. Between the trimmed V and J ends, which lost 6 bases and 9 bases, there was a span of 15 bases. The CDR3 DNA reads as TGTGCCAGCAGCGTCGACGGCATTATTGAGCAGTTCTTC. Protein product: CASSVDGIIEQFF. Based on the CDR3 plus reference TRBV2 and TRBJ2-1, the full variable domain is EPEVTQTPSHQVTQMGQEVILRCVPISNHLYFYWYRQILGQKVEFLVSFYNNEISEKSEIFDDQFSVERPDGSNFTLKIRSTKLEDSAMYFCASSVDGIIEQFFGPGTRLTVL.

Turning to this clone: The germline gene is not matched at one end of the junction; a read error may be the cause. This rearrangement joins TRBV19 to TRBJ2-7; D gene uncertain. Germline CDR1 and CDR2: LNHDA and SQIVND (reference sequence). The CDR3 covers 13 residues. CDR3 sequence reads: CASSLRTPLALDF. DNA of the CDR3: TGTGCCAGTAGTCTTCGGACCCCCTTGGCTTTGGACTTC.

The chain employs TRBV30 and TRBJ1-3, with D perhaps matching TRBD1 (5 bases). The CDR3 contains 14 residues. Germline V gene data show CDR1 as GTSNPN and CDR2 as SVGIG (reference sequence). V was pared by 2 bases and J by 0 bases, with 8 bases between. CDR3: CAWSTQGSGNTIYF. In DNA, the CDR3 is TGTGCCTGGAGTACCCAGGGCTCTGGAAACACCATATATTTT. The full variable domain, with the rest looked up from reference TRBV30 and TRBJ1-3, is SQTIHQWPATLVQPVGSPLSLECTVEGTSNPNLYWYRQAAGRGLQLLFYSVGIGQISSEVPQNLSASRPQDRQFILSSKKLLLSDSGFYLCAWSTQGSGNTIYFGEGSWLTVV.

The V gene is TRBV19, the J gene TRBJ1-1; 7 nucleotides align to TRBD1. Germline V lookup: CDR1 LNHDA, CDR2 SQIVND (reference sequence). The CDR3 runs to 13 residues. With 7 bases clipped from V and 10 bases from J, the junction kept 12 bases outside the gene matches. DNA for the CDR3: TGTGCCAGTACCGTTCAGGGGGGGCTAGGAGCTTTCTTT. Protein sequence: CASTVQGGLGAFF.

The chain couples TRBV13 to TRBJ2-3; D may correspond to TRBD1 or TRBD2 (5 bases each). In germline, CDR1 is PRHDT, CDR2 FYEKMQ (reference sequence). V shed 1 base and J shed 3 bases, with 11 bases lying between them. The CDR3 spans 15 residues. CDR3 sequence (DNA): TGTGCCAGCAGCTTAGAGGGGACCCCGACAGATACGCAGTATTTT. Its translation is CASSLEGTPTDTQYF.

The chain has TRBV30 and TRBJ1-4; TRBD1 is a possible D gene (5 bases). Trimming removed 1 base at V and 8 bases at J, with 17 bases between. The CDR3 is made up of 15 amino acids. Germline loops: CDR1 GTSNPN, CDR2 SVGIG (reference sequence). The CDR3 here is CAWSEITQGGEKLFF. CDR3 bases: TGTGCCTGGAGTGAGATTACGCAGGGTGGCGAAAAACTGTTTTTT.